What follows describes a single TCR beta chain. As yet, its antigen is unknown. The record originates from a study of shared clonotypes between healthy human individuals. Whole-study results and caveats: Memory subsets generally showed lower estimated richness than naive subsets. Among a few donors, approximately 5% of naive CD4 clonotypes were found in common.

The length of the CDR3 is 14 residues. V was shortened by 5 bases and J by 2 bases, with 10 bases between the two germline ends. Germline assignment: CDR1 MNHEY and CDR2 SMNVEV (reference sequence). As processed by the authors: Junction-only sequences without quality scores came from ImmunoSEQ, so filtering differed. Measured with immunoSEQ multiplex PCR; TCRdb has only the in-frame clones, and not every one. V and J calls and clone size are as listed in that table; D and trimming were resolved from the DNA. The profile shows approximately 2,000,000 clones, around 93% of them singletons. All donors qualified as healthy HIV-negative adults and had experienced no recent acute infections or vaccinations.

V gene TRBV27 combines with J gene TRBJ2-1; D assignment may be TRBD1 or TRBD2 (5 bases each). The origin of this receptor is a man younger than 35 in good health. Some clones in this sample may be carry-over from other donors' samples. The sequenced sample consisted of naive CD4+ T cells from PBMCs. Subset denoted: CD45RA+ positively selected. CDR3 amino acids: CASSPRGAYNEQFF. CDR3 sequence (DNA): TGTGCCAGCAGTCCCCGAGGGGCCTACAATGAGCAGTTCTTC.